This T cell receptor beta chain was observed in a study of CXCR3 chemokines and chemotherapy response in bladder cancer. TCRdb used MiXCR to reprocess the PCR reads, holding one entry per CDR3 protein. This table holds about 8,100 distinct CDR3 sequences, approximately 12% found once. By proportion, this clonotype is medium-sized. This specimen was acquired from a patient whose treatment included neoadjuvant chemotherapy. This TCR came from a human donor with bladder cancer that responded to neoadjuvant chemotherapy.

CDR3 loop: CASTRGAGTEAFF. The CDR3 DNA reads TGTGCCAGCACCCGGGGGGCGGGTACTGAAGCTTTCTTT. The V gene is TRBV6-5, the J gene TRBJ1-1, with a possible D match to TRBD1 (6 bases). Germline V gene sequence: CDR1 MNHEY, CDR2 SVGAGI. V shed 7 bases and J shed 5 bases, with 14 bases lying between them. This CDR3 has 13 residues.